The T cell receptor beta chain under discussion was sequenced for a study of technical replicates of blood from a few donors. The table came from immunoSEQ multiplex PCR; TCRdb's copy has only in-frame clones and leaves some out. Among more than 75,000 clones listed, around 90% were seen once. J was trimmed by 10 bases and V by 0 bases; bases with no gene match: 7. Germline V gene sequence: CDR1 SGHRS, CDR2 YFSETQ. The CDR3 runs 16 residues. The receptor was derived from a human donor in good health. The chain links TRBV5-1 to TRBJ2-1; 13 positions agree with TRBD2. The sequenced material came from T cells isolated from PBMCs. The CDR3 DNA reads as TGCGCCAGCAGCTTGGAGAGGACTAGCGGGAGTGGAGAGCAGTTCTTC. Encoded protein: CASSLERTSGSGEQFF.